One T cell receptor (beta chain) is described in this entry. Its antigen remains unknown. The naive CD8 fraction comprised CD45RO-negative cells positively selected for CCR7 and excluded terminally differentiated effector memory CD45RA+ cells. Profiled with immunoSEQ multiplex PCR; TCRdb holds only in-frame clones, not every one. The sample consists of hundreds of thousands of clones, approximately 95% of them appearing once. The entry originates in a study of shared clonotypes between healthy human individuals. As for the study in general: Three plates each covered CD4 naive and memory; CD8 naive two, CD8 memory one. The study, taken as a whole, reports: Across a few donors, naive CD4 shared roughly 5.2%, naive CD8 about 3.2%, memory CD4 about 2.4%, memory CD8 0.4% to 0.5%. It was expected that sequencing depth would affect clonotype sharing among donors.

Germline V gene lookup returns CDR1 SGHDN and CDR2 FVKESK. The CDR3 runs to 15 residues. V gave up 3 bases and J gave up 5 bases, with 16 bases separating them. The TCR was taken from a woman under 40 in good health. The rearrangement links TRBV14 to TRBJ2-5; D is perhaps TRBD1 (5 bases). The sequencing input was naive CD8+ T cells sorted from blood. CDR3 coding DNA: TGTGCCAGCAGCCATACTCAGGGTCCGATGGAGACCCAGTACTTC. Its protein product is CASSHTQGPMETQYF.